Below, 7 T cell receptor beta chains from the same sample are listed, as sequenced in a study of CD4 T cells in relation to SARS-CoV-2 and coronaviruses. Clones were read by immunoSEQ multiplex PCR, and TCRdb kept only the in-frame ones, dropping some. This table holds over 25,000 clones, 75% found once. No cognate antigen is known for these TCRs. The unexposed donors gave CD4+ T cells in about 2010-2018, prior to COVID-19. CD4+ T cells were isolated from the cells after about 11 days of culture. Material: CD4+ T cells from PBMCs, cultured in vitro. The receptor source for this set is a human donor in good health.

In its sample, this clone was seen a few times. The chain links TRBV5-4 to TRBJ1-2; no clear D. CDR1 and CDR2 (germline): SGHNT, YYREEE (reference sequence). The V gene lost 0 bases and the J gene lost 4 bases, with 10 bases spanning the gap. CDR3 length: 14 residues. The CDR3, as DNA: TGTGCCAGCAGCTTGGCAACCATGAGCTATGGCTACACCTTC. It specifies CASSLATMSYGYTF.

As DNA, the CDR3 is TGTGCCAGCAGCCTAGCGGGAGGGCAAGGAGGGACAGATACGCAGTATTTT. Its protein is CASSLAGGQGGTDTQYF. The chain joins TRBV7-3 to TRBJ2-3; TRBD2 agrees at 12 bases. The CDR3 covers 17 residues. CDR1 and CDR2 from the germline V gene are SGHTA and FQGTGA. The ends lost 5 bases at V and 3 bases at J; junction bases unmatched: 9.

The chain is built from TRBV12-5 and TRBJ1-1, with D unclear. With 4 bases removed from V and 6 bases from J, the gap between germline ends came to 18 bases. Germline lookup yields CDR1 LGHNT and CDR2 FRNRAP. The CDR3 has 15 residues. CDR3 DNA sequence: TGTGCTAGTGGTTCCCCTCACTTAGAAGTCGCTGAAGCTTTCTTT. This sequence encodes CASGSPHLEVAEAFF. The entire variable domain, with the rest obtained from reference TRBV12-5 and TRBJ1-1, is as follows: DARVTQTPRHKVTEMGQEVTMRCQPILGHNTVFWYRQTMMQGLELLAYFRNRAPLDDSGMPKDRFSAEMPDATLATLKIQPSEPRDSAVYFCASGSPHLEVAEAFFGQGTRLTVV.

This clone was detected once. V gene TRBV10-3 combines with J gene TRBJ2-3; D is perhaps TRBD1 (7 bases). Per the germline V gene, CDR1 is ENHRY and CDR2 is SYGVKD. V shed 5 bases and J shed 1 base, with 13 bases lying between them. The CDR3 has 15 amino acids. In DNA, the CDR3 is TGTGCCATCAGTTACCAGGGGGAGGGCACAGATACGCAGTATTTT. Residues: CAISYQGEGTDTQYF.

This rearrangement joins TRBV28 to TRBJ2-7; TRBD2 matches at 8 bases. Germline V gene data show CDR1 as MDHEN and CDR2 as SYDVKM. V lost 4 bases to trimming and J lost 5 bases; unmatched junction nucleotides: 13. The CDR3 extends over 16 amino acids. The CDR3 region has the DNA TGTGCCAGCAGTTCTCCCCCGGGGGGGGGCTACCACGAGCAGTACTTC. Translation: CASSSPPGGGYHEQYF.

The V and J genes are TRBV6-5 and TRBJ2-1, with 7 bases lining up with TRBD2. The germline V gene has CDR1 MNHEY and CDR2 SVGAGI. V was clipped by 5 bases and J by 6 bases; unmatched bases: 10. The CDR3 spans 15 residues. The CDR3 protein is CASSKARWGGNEQFF. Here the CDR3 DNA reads TGTGCCAGCAGTAAGGCCCGGTGGGGGGGCAATGAGCAGTTCTTC.

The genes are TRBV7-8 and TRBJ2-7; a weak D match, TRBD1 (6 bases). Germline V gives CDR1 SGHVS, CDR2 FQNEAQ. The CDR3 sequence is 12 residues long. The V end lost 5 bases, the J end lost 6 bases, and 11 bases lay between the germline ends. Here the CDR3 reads CASSGRGPEQYF. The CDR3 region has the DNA TGTGCCAGCAGCGGCAGGGGACCCGAGCAGTACTTC. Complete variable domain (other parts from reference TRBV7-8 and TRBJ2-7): GAGVSQSPRYKVAKRGQDVALRCDPISGHVSLFWYQQALGQGPEFLTYFQNEAQLDKSGLPSDRFFAERPEGSVSTLKIQRTQQEDSAVYLCASSGRGPEQYFGPGTRLTVT.